Reported below is one TCR beta chain. Using immunoSEQ multiplex PCR, the repertoire was profiled, and TCRdb retains in-frame clones only, with some absent. The table shows about 160,000 clones, with 96% occurring only once. The CDR3 totals 16 residues. Germline lookup yields CDR1 MDHEN and CDR2 SYDVKM. The germline V and J ends were trimmed by 2 bases and 1 base, with 14 bases remaining between them. The sample comes from a study of control samples from healthy donors and cancer patients. V usage is TRBV28 and J usage is TRBJ1-1, with a weak D call TRBD1 (6 bases). The sequenced sample was blood. This clonotype originated in a woman aged 25-40 years in good health. As DNA, the CDR3 is TGTGCCAGCAGTTTAAGCGGGGGCCGTGGGAACACTGAAGCTTTCTTT. Protein: CASSLSGGRGNTEAFF.